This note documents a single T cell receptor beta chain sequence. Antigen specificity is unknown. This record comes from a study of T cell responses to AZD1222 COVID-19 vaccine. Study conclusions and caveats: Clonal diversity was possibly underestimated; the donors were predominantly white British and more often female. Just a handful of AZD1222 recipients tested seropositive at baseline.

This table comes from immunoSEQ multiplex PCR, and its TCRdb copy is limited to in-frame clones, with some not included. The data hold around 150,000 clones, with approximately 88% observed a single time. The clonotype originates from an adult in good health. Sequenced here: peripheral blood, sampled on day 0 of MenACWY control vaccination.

The CDR3 loop reads CASSLGYGGTDTQYF. The CDR3 DNA reads as TGTGCCAGCAGCTTGGGGTACGGGGGCACAGATACGCAGTATTTT. The gene calls are TRBV7-9 and TRBJ2-3; D possibly corresponds to TRBD2 (5 bases). The CDR3 contains 15 residues. V dropped 3 bases and J dropped 1 base, with 11 bases sitting between them. The germline CDR1 and CDR2 sequences are SEHNR and FQNEAQ (reference sequence). Filled out from reference TRBV7-9 and TRBJ2-3, the complete variable domain reads DTGVSQNPRHKITKRGQNVTFRCDPISEHNRLYWYRQTLGQGPEFLTYFQNEAQLEKSRLLSDRFSAERPKGSFSTLEIQRTEQGDSAMYLCASSLGYGGTDTQYFGPGTRLTVL.